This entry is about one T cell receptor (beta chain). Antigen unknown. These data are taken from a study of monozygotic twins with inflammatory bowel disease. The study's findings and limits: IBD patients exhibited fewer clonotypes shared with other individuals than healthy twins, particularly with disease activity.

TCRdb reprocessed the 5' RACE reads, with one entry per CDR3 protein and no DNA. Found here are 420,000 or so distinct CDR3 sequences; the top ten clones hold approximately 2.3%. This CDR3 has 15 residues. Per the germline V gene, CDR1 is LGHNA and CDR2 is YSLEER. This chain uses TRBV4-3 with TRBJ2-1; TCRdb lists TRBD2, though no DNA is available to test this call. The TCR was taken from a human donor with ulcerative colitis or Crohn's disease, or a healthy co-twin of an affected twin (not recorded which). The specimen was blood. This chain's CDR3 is CASSQESGRYNEQFF.